Below are 2 T cell receptor beta chains sequenced from a single sample in a study of regulatory T cells in long-lasting Graves disease. Noted time point: persistent/refractory GD, antithyroid drugs over 5 years with positive TRAb. PBMCs were the source of the RNA used for TCR sequencing. The authors built TCR beta libraries using iRepertoire HTBI primers and Arm-PCR of CDR3 regions. TCRdb re-called the multiplex PCR reads with MiXCR, one entry per CDR3 protein. This table holds roughly 450,000 distinct CDR3 sequences, about 22% found once. This specimen was peripheral blood mononuclear cells (PBMCs), taken when the disease was refractory, from a patient treated with antithyroid drugs. These receptors were obtained from a female donor with Graves disease.

The chain employs TRBV7-8 and TRBJ2-4, with a weak D call TRBD1 (6 bases). This CDR3 is built from 16 residues. CDR1 and CDR2 from the germline V gene are SGHVS and FQNEAQ. With 8 bases removed from V and 0 bases from J, the gap between germline ends came to 17 bases. The DNA of the CDR3 is TGTGCCAGCGGGCACGACAGGATACCAGCCAAAAACATTCAGTACTTC. Its protein is CASGHDRIPAKNIQYF.

This clonotype was detected many times. This sequence joins TRBV29-1 and TRBJ2-4, with TRBD1 matching over 11 bases. Germline loops: CDR1 SQVTM, CDR2 ANQGSEA. Trimming removed 7 bases from V and 6 bases from J; junction bases left unmatched: 2. The CDR3 runs 12 residues. The CDR3 loop is CSAGTGGNIQYF. In nucleotides, the CDR3 is TGCAGCGCCGGGACAGGGGGAAACATTCAGTACTTC.